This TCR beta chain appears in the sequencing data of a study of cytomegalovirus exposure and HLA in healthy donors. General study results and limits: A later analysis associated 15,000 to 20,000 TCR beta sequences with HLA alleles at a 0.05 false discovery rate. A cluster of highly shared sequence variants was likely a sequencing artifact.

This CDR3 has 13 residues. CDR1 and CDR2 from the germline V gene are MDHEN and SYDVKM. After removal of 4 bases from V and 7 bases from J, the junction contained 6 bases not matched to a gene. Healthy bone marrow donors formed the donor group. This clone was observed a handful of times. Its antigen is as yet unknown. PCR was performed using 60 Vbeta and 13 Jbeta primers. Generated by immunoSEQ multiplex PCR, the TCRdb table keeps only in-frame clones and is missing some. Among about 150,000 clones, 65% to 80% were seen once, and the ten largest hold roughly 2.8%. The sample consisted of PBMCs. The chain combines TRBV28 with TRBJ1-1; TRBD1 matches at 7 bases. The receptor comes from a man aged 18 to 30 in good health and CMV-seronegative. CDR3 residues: CASSSIRTGEAFF. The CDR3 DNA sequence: TGTGCCAGCAGTTCTATCCGGACAGGTGAAGCTTTCTTT.